The T cell receptor (beta chain) under discussion was sequenced for a study of OX40 agonist ivuxolimab in advanced cancers. Background on the study: Participants could have had prior anti-PD-1, anti-PD-L1 or anti-CTLA-4 therapy, and 40% had some. Three patients, one with hepatocellular carcinoma and two with cutaneous melanoma, achieved partial responses.

Blood got drawn at baseline, again on cycle 4 day 1, and then on cycle 7 day 1. As to this clone: Its antigen is not known. A read error may produce the germline difference seen at one junction end. Distinct nucleotide sequences in the sample also encode this CDR3.

Here immunoSEQ multiplex PCR was the method, and the copy in TCRdb shows in-frame clones only, minus some. The table includes over 60,000 clones, about 90% detected once. Study results and limitations: CD4+ T cells averaged fewer expanded clones than CD8+ T cells.

CDR1 is GTSNPN, CDR2 SVGIG, per germline (reference sequence). The CDR3 consists of 12 residues. This clonotype was sampled from an adult with an advanced solid tumor such as melanoma, head and neck, liver or kidney cancer. This specimen consisted of CD4+ or CD8+ T cells sorted from blood, obtained in a trial of the OX40 agonist ivuxolimab. The V gene is TRBV30, the J gene TRBJ2-1; no clear D. As DNA, the CDR3 is TGCGCCTGGAGTGTAAGTTACAATGAGCAGTTCTTC. It yields the protein CAWSVSYNEQFF.